The 28 T cell receptor beta chains in this list originate from one sample, sequenced in a study of response to subunit inactivated influenza vaccine. One entry per CDR3 protein, called by TCRdb with MiXCR from the RT-PCR reads. The sample lists just over 300,000 distinct CDR3 sequences; roughly 20% were seen once. The starting material was PBMCs from blood, obtained about 20 months after vaccination. All receptors come from a man in his fifties or sixties who received an inactivated influenza vaccine.

The chain carries TRBV29-1 and TRBJ1-1, with a possible D match to TRBD1 (5 bases). The germline CDR1 and CDR2 sequences are SQVTM and ANQGSEA. Trimming removed 6 bases at V and 3 bases at J, with 14 bases between. This CDR3 has 13 amino acids. The CDR3 DNA sequence: TGCAGCGTATCCTCCCGCAGGGACACTGAAGCTTTCTTT. Encoded protein: CSVSSRRDTEAFF.

This clonotype was counted at least ten times. The V call is TRBV5-1, the J call TRBJ1-6, with 7 bases lining up with TRBD1. The CDR3 is 17 amino acids. Germline V gene lookup returns CDR1 SGHRS and CDR2 YFSETQ. J was trimmed by 7 bases and V by 0 bases; bases with no gene match: 10. CDR3 nucleotide sequence: TGCGCCAGCAGCTTGGGGGTCCGTACACAGGGGAATTCACCCCTCCACTTT. Protein sequence: CASSLGVRTQGNSPLHF.

Many counts were recorded for this clonotype. This chain connects TRBV5-1 to TRBJ1-5; D uncertain. Trimming took off 0 bases at V and 5 bases at J, with 9 bases between the two ends. CDR3 length: 14 residues. CDR1 and CDR2 from the germline V gene are SGHRS and YFSETQ. CDR3: CASSLGEGDQPQHF. CDR3 nucleotide sequence: TGCGCCAGCAGCTTGGGTGAGGGTGATCAGCCCCAGCATTTT.

This clonotype was picked up a small number of times. The chain carries TRBV5-1 and TRBJ1-5; no reliable D call. Germline assignment: CDR1 SGHRS and CDR2 YFSETQ. V lost 0 bases and J 5 bases, leaving 6 bases between the germline ends. There are 13 residues in the CDR3. CDR3 protein: CASSLGRHQPQHF. Here the CDR3 DNA reads TGCGCCAGCAGCTTGGGGCGGCATCAGCCCCAGCATTTT.

This clonotype was counted once. This may stem from a read error, because a much larger clone lies one nucleotide away. The chain links TRBV28 to TRBJ2-7, with 11 bases fitting TRBD1. The CDR3 sequence is 14 residues long. Germline V gene lookup returns CDR1 MDHEN and CDR2 SYDVKM. The ends lost 6 bases at V and 8 bases at J; junction bases unmatched: 9. CDR3 in DNA: TGTGCCAGCAGCTCCGGACAGGGGGCTCGCAAGCAGTACTTC. Its protein product is CASSSGQGARKQYF.

This sequence joins TRBV4-3 and TRBJ2-1; no definite D call. V was trimmed by 0 bases and J by 3 bases, leaving 6 bases between them. CDR3 length: 14 amino acids. Germline CDR1 LGHNA, CDR2 YSLEER. The CDR3 DNA sequence: TGCGCCAGCAGCCAAGATAAGGGCTACAATGAGCAGTTCTTC. It is translated as CASSQDKGYNEQFF.

The V gene is TRBV5-4, the J gene TRBJ1-1; no reliable D call. The CDR3 sequence is 14 residues long. Germline values: CDR1 SGHNT, CDR2 YYREEE (reference sequence). V lost 4 bases and J 4 bases, leaving 14 bases between the germline ends. The DNA of the CDR3 is TGTGCCAGCAGCCCCCGTTCGGAAATCACTGAAGCTTTCTTT. Translation: CASSPRSEITEAFF.

V is TRBV12-3 or TRBV12-4 and J is TRBJ2-3; D is perhaps TRBD1 or TRBD2 (5 bases each). The CDR3 length is 16 residues. The V end lost 6 bases, the J end lost 12 bases, and 28 bases lay between the germline ends. The CDR3 region is CASSSNGVLIGTPQYF. The CDR3 DNA reads TGTGCCAGCAGCTCTAATGGGGTCCTGATAGGGACGCCCCAGTATTTT.

The gene calls are TRBV3-1 and TRBJ2-1, with 12 bases that match TRBD2. CDR1 LGHDT and CDR2 YNNKEL come from the germline V gene (reference sequence). Trimming cost V 1 base and J 8 bases; bases outside gene matches: 3. This CDR3 has 15 amino acids. Here the CDR3 reads CASSQGLAGDDEQFF. The CDR3 DNA reads as TGTGCCAGCAGCCAAGGACTAGCGGGAGATGATGAGCAGTTCTTC.

This clonotype was detected a few times. The chain employs TRBV7-8 and TRBJ1-4; D might be TRBD1 (6 bases). The CDR3 length is 19 residues. CDR1 is SGHVS and CDR2 is FQNEAQ in the germline V gene. V lost 1 base and J 4 bases, leaving 22 bases between the germline ends. The CDR3, as DNA: TGTGCCAGCAGCTTAGAGCCCCGGCCCCAGGGGTTCCTTAATGAAAAACTGTTTTTT. This translates into CASSLEPRPQGFLNEKLFF.

The rearrangement uses TRBV6-2 or TRBV6-3 and TRBJ1-2; 7 positions agree with TRBD1. The V gene's germline CDR1 is MNHEY and CDR2 SVGEGT. The CDR3 contains 13 residues. Trimming took 5 bases from V and 4 from J; bases not matched to a gene: 4. CDR3 protein: CASSRQGLYGYTF. The DNA for the CDR3 is TGTGCCAGCAGTCGACAGGGTCTCTATGGCTACACCTTC.

The V and J genes are TRBV29-1 and TRBJ2-5, with no clear D. CDR1 SQVTM and CDR2 ANQGSEA come from the germline V gene. Trimming left V 4 bases short and J 3 bases short, with 12 bases between. The CDR3 contains 13 residues. The DNA for the CDR3 is TGCAGCGTTGGGCTTATGCTGAAAGAGACCCAGTACTTC. Protein product: CSVGLMLKETQYF.

This sequence joins TRBV4-2 and TRBJ1-4, with D hard to call. Looked up from germline, CDR1 is LGHNA and CDR2 is YNFKEQ. This CDR3 is 16 amino acids long. V lost 2 bases, J lost 7 bases, and 17 bases lay in between. CDR3 DNA: TGTGCCAGCAGCCAATACGGCCCACCTAGGAGTGAAAAACTGTTTTTT. Translation: CASSQYGPPRSEKLFF.

This chain links TRBV5-1 with TRBJ1-1; 8 bases map to TRBD1. Losses at the gene ends were 0 bases for V and 4 bases for J; bases not matched to a gene: 5. This CDR3 region has 15 residues. Per the germline V gene, CDR1 is SGHRS and CDR2 is YFSETQ. This CDR3 reads CASSLGTGFGTEAFF. CDR3 nucleotide sequence: TGCGCCAGCAGCTTGGGGACAGGGTTCGGCACTGAAGCTTTCTTT.

In its sample, this clonotype was seen a few times. This chain uses TRBV2 with TRBJ2-1, with 7 bases that match TRBD1. The CDR3 loop spans 13 amino acids. Germline CDR1 and CDR2: SNHLY and FYNNEI. After removal of 10 bases from V and 4 bases from J, the junction contained 7 bases not matched to a gene. CDR3 bases: TGTGCCATCGACAGGGCGAAATACAATGAGCAGTTCTTC. This encodes CAIDRAKYNEQFF. The full variable domain, completed using reference TRBV2 and TRBJ2-1, is EPEVTQTPSHQVTQMGQEVILRCVPISNHLYFYWYRQILGQKVEFLVSFYNNEISEKSEIFDDQFSVERPDGSNFTLKIRSTKLEDSAMYFCAIDRAKYNEQFFGPGTRLTVL.

V and J are TRBV20-1 and TRBJ2-5, with 9 bases identical to TRBD2. With V trimmed by 1 base and J by 10 bases, 13 bases remained unmatched. Germline CDR1 is DFQATT and CDR2 is SNEGSKA (reference sequence). This CDR3 comprises 15 residues. CDR3 nucleotides: TGCAGTGCTAGAGTGGGTAGCGGGAGTTTAGGTGACCAGTACTTC. This codes for CSARVGSGSLGDQYF.

V and J are TRBV7-6 and TRBJ2-3, with 11 bases lining up with TRBD2. With V trimmed by 1 base and J by 8 bases, 8 bases remained unmatched. Germline values: CDR1 SGHVS, CDR2 FNYEAQ. CDR3 length equals 16 residues. CDR3 protein: CASSLGTSGPRVTQYF. The DNA for the CDR3 is TGTGCCAGCAGCTTAGGGACTAGCGGGCCCCGGGTTACGCAGTATTTT. Supplemented by reference TRBV7-6 and TRBJ2-3, the full variable domain reads GAGVSQSPRYKVTKRGQDVALRCDPISGHVSLYWYRQALGQGPEFLTYFNYEAQQDKSGLPNDRFSAERPEGSISTLTIQRTEQRDSAMYRCASSLGTSGPRVTQYFGPGTRLTVL.

The V and J genes are TRBV12-3 or TRBV12-4 and TRBJ2-7; D is unclear. CDR3 length equals 13 residues. V gave up 2 bases and J gave up 7 bases, with 12 bases separating them. CDR3: CASSLRVFGEQYF. The DNA for the CDR3 is TGTGCCAGCAGTTTACGCGTATTCGGAGAGCAGTACTTC.

The chain has TRBV5-1 and TRBJ2-7; 7 nucleotides align to TRBD2. Germline trimming cut 0 bases from V and 7 bases from J; bases unmatched to any gene: 7. Germline V gene lookup returns CDR1 SGHRS and CDR2 YFSETQ. This CDR3 is 14 amino acids long. This CDR3 is CASSLVVGEGEQYF. The CDR3 bases are TGCGCCAGCAGCTTGGTGGTCGGGGAGGGTGAGCAGTACTTC.

The table lists this clonotype with many counts. CDR3 nucleotides: TGCGCCAGCAGCCTGTGGGGGACAGAAGTTTATGGCTACACCTTC. Its protein product is CASSLWGTEVYGYTF. The V gene is TRBV5-1, the J gene TRBJ1-2; 7 nucleotides line up with TRBD1. Losses at the gene ends were 4 bases for V and 5 bases for J; bases not matched to a gene: 11. The CDR3 covers 15 residues. Germline V gives CDR1 SGHRS, CDR2 YFSETQ. Variable domain in full (rest from reference TRBV5-1 and TRBJ1-2): KAGVTQTPRYLIKTRGQQVTLSCSPISGHRSVSWYQQTPGQGLQFLFEYFSETQRNKGNFPGRFSGRQFSNSRSEMNVSTLELGDSALYLCASSLWGTEVYGYTFGSGTRLTVV.

This clonotype was seen at least ten times. This chain joins TRBV6-2 or TRBV6-3 and TRBJ1-5; D possibly corresponds to TRBD1 (5 bases). The V gene's germline CDR1 is MNHEY and CDR2 SVGEGT. V was trimmed by 6 bases and J by 2 bases, leaving 14 bases between them. CDR3 length: 15 residues. CDR3 DNA: TGTGCCAGCAGCCTGGAGGGAGGGGGCAATCAGCCCCAGCATTTT. Amino acids: CASSLEGGGNQPQHF.

This chain connects TRBV19 to TRBJ1-5; D is possibly TRBD1 (6 bases). CDR3 length: 13 amino acids. Germline loops: CDR1 LNHDA, CDR2 SQIVND (reference sequence). Trimming stripped 8 bases from V and 3 bases from J, with 11 bases between. The chain's CDR3 is CASRTVNNQPQHF. In nucleotides, the CDR3 is TGTGCCAGTCGGACAGTAAACAATCAGCCCCAGCATTTT.

The chain recombines TRBV29-1 with TRBJ1-1, with TRBD1 as a possible D gene (5 bases). With 5 bases removed from V and 6 bases from J, the gap between germline ends came to 13 bases. This CDR3 is built from 12 residues. Germline V gene lookup returns CDR1 SQVTM and CDR2 ANQGSEA. CDR3: CSVRGGKAEAFF. CDR3 sequence (DNA): TGCAGCGTTCGGGGCGGTAAGGCTGAAGCTTTCTTT.

CDR3 amino acids: CASSQNRDEKLFF. Here the CDR3 DNA reads TGCGCCAGCAGCCAGAACAGGGATGAAAAACTGTTTTTT. The rearrangement links TRBV4-3 to TRBJ1-4; possibly TRBD1 for D (6 bases). The CDR3 has 13 residues. CDR1 and CDR2 from the germline V gene are LGHNA and YSLEER. V dropped 3 bases and J dropped 6 bases, with 8 bases sitting between them.

This clonotype was counted a few times. This rearrangement joins TRBV10-3 to TRBJ1-5; D unclear. Per the germline V gene, CDR1 is ENHRY and CDR2 is SYGVKD. The CDR3 spans 15 residues. V gave up 3 bases and J gave up 3 bases, with 12 bases separating them. The CDR3 protein is CAISDDSFYNQPQHF. CDR3 DNA: TGTGCCATCAGTGACGATTCCTTCTACAATCAGCCCCAGCATTTT.

V usage is TRBV12-3 or TRBV12-4 and J usage is TRBJ2-5; 8 nucleotides line up with TRBD1. J gave up 5 bases and V 3 bases, and 5 bases lay outside the gene matches. This CDR3 spans 14 amino acids. As DNA, the CDR3 is TGTGCCAGCAGTTTTCGGACAGGGTGGGAGACCCAGTACTTC. This translates into CASSFRTGWETQYF.

The sample holds a few counts of this clonotype. The chain carries TRBV4-1 and TRBJ2-3, with 8 bases aligning to TRBD1. The CDR3 length is 17 residues. V shed 4 bases, J shed 0 bases, and the junction held 9 bases outside the gene matches. Germline lookup yields CDR1 MGHRA and CDR2 YSYEKL. This chain's CDR3 is CASSRQPGQGSTDTQYF. The CDR3 DNA is TGCGCCAGCAGCCGACAGCCCGGACAGGGTAGCACAGATACGCAGTATTTT.

This sequence joins TRBV29-1 and TRBJ2-7, with TRBD2 identical over 10 bases. The CDR3 covers 15 residues. V lost 6 bases to trimming and J lost 3 bases; unmatched junction nucleotides: 11. The germline V gene encodes CDR1 SQVTM and CDR2 ANQGSEA. CDR3 nucleotide sequence: TGCAGCGTGAGTAAGCTAGCGGGGGTCGACTACGAGCAGTACTTC. As protein: CSVSKLAGVDYEQYF.